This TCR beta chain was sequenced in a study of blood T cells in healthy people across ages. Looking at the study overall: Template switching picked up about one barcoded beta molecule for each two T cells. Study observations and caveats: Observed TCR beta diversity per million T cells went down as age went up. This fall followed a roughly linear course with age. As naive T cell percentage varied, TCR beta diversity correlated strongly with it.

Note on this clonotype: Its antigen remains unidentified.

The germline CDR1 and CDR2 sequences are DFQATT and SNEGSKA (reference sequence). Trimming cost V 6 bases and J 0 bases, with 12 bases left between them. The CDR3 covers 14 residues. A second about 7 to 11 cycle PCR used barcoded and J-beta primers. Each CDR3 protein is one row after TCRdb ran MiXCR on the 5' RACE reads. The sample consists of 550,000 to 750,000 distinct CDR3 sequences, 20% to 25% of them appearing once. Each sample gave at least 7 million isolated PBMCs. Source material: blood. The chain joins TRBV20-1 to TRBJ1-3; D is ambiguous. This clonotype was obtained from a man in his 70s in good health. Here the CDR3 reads CSASMGLSGNTIYF. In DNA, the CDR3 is TGCAGTGCCAGTATGGGCCTCTCTGGAAACACCATATATTTT.